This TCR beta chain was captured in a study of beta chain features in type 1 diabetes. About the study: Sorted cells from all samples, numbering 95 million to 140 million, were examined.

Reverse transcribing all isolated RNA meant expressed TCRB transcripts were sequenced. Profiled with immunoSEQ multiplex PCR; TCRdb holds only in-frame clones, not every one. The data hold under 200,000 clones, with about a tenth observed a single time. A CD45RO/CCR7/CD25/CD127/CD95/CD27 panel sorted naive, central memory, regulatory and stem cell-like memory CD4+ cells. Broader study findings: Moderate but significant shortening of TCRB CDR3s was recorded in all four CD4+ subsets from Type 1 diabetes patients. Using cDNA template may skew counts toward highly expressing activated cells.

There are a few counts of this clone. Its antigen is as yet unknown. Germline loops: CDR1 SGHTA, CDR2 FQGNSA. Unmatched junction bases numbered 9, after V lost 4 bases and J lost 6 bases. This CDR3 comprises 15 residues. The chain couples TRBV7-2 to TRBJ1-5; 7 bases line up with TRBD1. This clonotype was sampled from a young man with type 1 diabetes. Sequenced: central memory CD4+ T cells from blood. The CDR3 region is CASSSRGDRGQPQHF. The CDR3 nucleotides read TGTGCCAGCAGCTCAAGGGGGGACAGAGGTCAGCCCCAGCATTTT.